The present T cell receptor (beta chain) was sequenced within a study of blood T cell repertoires in COVID-19. Study-wide background: Italy, Spain and the United States were the sources of the convalescent and acute COVID-19 samples. Nucleic acid was either cDNA or gDNA, and it came from T cells, B-cell-depleted T cells, or PBMCs.

In the authors' methods: Cell counts per sample came from amplifying reference gene primers. Assay: immunoSEQ multiplex PCR; the TCRdb copy retains only in-frame clones and omits some. V, J and clone size reflect that table, while D and trimming were determined from the DNA. The sample holds 70,000 or so clones, 79% seen once. V dropped 0 bases and J dropped 3 bases, with 9 bases sitting between them. From germline, CDR1 is SGHKS and CDR2 YYEKEE (reference sequence). The CDR3 runs to 14 residues. The TCR originated in a human donor in a cohort sampled during active COVID-19. Specimen: peripheral blood. The V gene is TRBV5-5, the J gene TRBJ1-1, with D hard to call. The CDR3 is CASSLAFFDTEAFF. CDR3 bases: TGTGCCAGCAGCTTGGCCTTCTTCGACACTGAAGCTTTCTTT.